Listed below are T cell receptor beta chains from one sample, sequenced in a study of T-cell reconstitution after alpha-beta-depleted transplantation in children. TCRdb analysed the PCR reads with MiXCR anew, one entry per CDR3 protein. The table lists a few hundred thousand distinct CDR3 sequences, about a sixth of them singletons. Sequencing used PBMCs from the stem cell graft donor, obtained from the stem cell graft. These receptors were collected from a human donor who donated a stem cell graft to a child with acute lymphoblastic leukemia. Each CDR3 is given without its conserved first and last residue.

V,length,J,CDR3
TRBV19,11,TRBJ2-7,ASNQGAIHEQY
TRBV5-1,14,TRBJ2-7,ASSPNQGGNSYEQY
TRBV12-3/TRBV12-4,10,TRBJ1-1,ASELGASEAF
TRBV20-1,10,TRBJ1-1,SARDWAPEAF
TRBV15,13,TRBJ1-1,ATSRDAVMNTEAF
TRBV6-5,14,TRBJ2-7,ASSLSGGQPPYEQY
TRBV27,13,TRBJ2-1,ASSPQGLPYNEQF
TRBV6-5,13,TRBJ1-5,ASSYSGQGRQPQH
TRBV7-9,14,TRBJ2-4,ASSLEGSLAKNIQY
TRBV15,10,TRBJ2-7,ATRGQGDEQY
TRBV11-2,12,TRBJ2-5,ASSPGGLKETQY
TRBV5-1,12,TRBJ1-2,ASSDQTATYGYT
TRBV20-1,13,TRBJ1-2,SARDKGALESGYT
TRBV12-3/TRBV12-4,12,TRBJ1-6,ASSLSGRDSPLH
TRBV12-3/TRBV12-4,11,TRBJ2-2,ASSLIVTGELF
TRBV20-1,16,TRBJ2-3,SARDFRLAGGRTDTQY
TRBV12-3/TRBV12-4,13,TRBJ2-2,ASSNGQGNTGELF
TRBV5-1,12,TRBJ1-1,ASNRGGDNTEAF
TRBV7-9,12,TRBJ2-7,ASSSRTGNYEQY
TRBV19,14,TRBJ1-5,ASSIVGGPGNQPQH
TRBV20-1,12,TRBJ2-7,SARLAGGPHEQY
TRBV5-1,16,TRBJ2-2,ASGNRLAGVTYTGELF
TRBV29-1,12,TRBJ2-3,SVEGQGVEDTQY
TRBV7-6,15,TRBJ2-1,ASSLDGSLAIYNEQF
TRBV29-1,13,TRBJ2-1,SGTPTGVLINEQF
TRBV7-2,14,TRBJ2-5,ASSLAVTSARETQY
TRBV5-6,9,TRBJ2-7,ASSLLTQQY
TRBV25-1,12,TRBJ2-3,ASRLADSTDTQY
TRBV14,13,TRBJ1-1,ASSRAGGQRFEAF
TRBV20-1,14,TRBJ2-3,SADSGSVDSTDTQY
TRBV2,11,TRBJ1-6,ARRRDSFSPLH
TRBV12-3/TRBV12-4,10,TRBJ2-7,ASSSGLAEQY
TRBV5-4,12,TRBJ2-1,ASSSPAGSNEQF
TRBV6-1,13,TRBJ2-1,ASSRTDPSYNEQF
TRBV5-1,12,TRBJ2-7,ASSSTGAGVEQY
TRBV7-3,13,TRBJ1-1,ASSLNPGENTEAF
TRBV29-1,9,TRBJ2-1,SALLYNEQF
TRBV5-1,11,TRBJ2-5,ASSSDLRETQY
TRBV7-3,15,TRBJ2-1,ASSLFPGGAPYNEQF